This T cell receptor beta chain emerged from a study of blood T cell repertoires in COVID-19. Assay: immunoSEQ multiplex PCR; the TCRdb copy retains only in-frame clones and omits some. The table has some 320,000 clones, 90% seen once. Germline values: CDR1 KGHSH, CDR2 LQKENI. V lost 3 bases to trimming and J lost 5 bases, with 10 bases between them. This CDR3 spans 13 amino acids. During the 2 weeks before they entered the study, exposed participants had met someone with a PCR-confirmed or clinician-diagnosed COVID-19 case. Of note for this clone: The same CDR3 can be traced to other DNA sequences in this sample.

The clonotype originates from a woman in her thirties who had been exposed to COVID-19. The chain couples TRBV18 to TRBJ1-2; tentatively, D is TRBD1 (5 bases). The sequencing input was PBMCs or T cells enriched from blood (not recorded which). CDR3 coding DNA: TGTGCCAGCTCACCTTCGACAGAATATGGCTACACCTTC. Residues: CASSPSTEYGYTF.